The source of this TCR beta chain is a study of cytomegalovirus exposure and HLA in healthy donors. Only in-frame clones appear in the TCRdb table, and some are missing; sequencing was by immunoSEQ multiplex PCR. The table records about 82,000 clones, about 92% of them present only once. These donors were members of the roughly 120-subject validation cohort, a group separate from the roughly 700-subject first cohort. General study findings and limits: That first-cohort TCR clusters tended to co-occur in the roughly 130 validation repertoires was found in a later analysis. Reported results showed that the classifier diagnosed cytomegalovirus status with high specificity and sensitivity.

As concerns this clone: Its specificity is not known.

Sequencing was carried out using PBMCs. This receptor was obtained from a man younger than 35 in good health and CMV-seronegative.

The chain's CDR3 is CASSSLAGEQYF. As DNA, the CDR3 is TGTGCCAGCAGTTCGTTAGCGGGGGAGCAGTACTTC. This chain connects TRBV27 to TRBJ2-7; 8 positions agree with TRBD2. CDR3 length: 12 residues. V lost 4 bases and J lost 7; bases outside the gene matches: 3. In germline, CDR1 is MNHEY, CDR2 SMNVEV (reference sequence).